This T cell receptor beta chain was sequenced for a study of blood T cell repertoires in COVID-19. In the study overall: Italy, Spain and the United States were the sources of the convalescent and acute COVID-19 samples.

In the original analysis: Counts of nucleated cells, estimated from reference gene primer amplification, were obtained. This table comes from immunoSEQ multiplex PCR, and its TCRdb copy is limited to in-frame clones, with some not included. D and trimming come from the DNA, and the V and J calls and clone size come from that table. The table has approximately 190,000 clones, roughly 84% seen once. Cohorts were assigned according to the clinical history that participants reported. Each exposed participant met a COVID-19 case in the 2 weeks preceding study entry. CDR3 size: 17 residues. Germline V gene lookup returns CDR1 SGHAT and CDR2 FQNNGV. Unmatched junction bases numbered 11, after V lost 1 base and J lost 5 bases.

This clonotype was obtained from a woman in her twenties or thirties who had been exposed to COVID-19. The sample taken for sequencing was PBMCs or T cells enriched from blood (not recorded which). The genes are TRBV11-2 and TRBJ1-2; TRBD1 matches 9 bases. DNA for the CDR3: TGTGCCAGCAGCTTAGCGTATGACGGGGGACAGGGTTATGGCTACACCTTC. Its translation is CASSLAYDGGQGYGYTF. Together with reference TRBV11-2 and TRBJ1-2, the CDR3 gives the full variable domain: EAGVAQSPRYKIIEKRQSVAFWCNPISGHATLYWYQQILGQGPKLLIQFQNNGVVDDSQLPKDRFSAERLKGVDSTLKIQPAKLEDSAVYLCASSLAYDGGQGYGYTFGSGTRLTVV.